This TCR beta chain is from a study of T cells after posttransplantation cyclophosphamide. General study points: TRB overlap between skin or GI tissue T cells and blood was limited. Donor CD8+ memory clones often dominated recipient blood repertoires at later times. After PTCy, TRB diversity resembled that of CNI/methotrexate controls.

The assay was immunoSEQ multiplex PCR, and TCRdb's table has in-frame clones only and misses some. The record shows tens of thousands of clones for this sample, with no singletons present. This clone was observed many times. What it binds is unknown. J lost 6 bases, V lost 4 bases, and 7 bases had no gene match. CDR3 length: 14 amino acids. The germline CDR1 and CDR2 sequences are SGHNT and YYREEE (reference sequence). The chain combines TRBV5-4 with TRBJ1-1; TRBD1 aligns across 9 bases. The TCR originated in a middle-aged man in good health, CMV-negative, and a related stem cell transplant donor. Sample: PBMCs. The CDR3 is CASSPGQGLSEAFF. The CDR3 coding sequence is TGTGCCAGCAGCCCGGGACAGGGTTTGTCTGAAGCTTTCTTT.